This entry features one TCR beta chain sequence. In the authors' workflow: By means of reference gene primer amplification, nucleated cell counts were estimated. Repertoires were generated with immunoSEQ multiplex PCR, while TCRdb's copy carries only in-frame clones and drops some. For V, J and clone size, that table is used; D and trimming come from the DNA. The repertoire holds approximately 120,000 clones, about 80% seen once, with 3.8% in the top ten. The CDR3 covers 18 residues. In germline, CDR1 is MGHDK, CDR2 SYGVNS. V lost 10 bases to trimming and J lost 0 bases; unmatched junction nucleotides: 15. These data are taken from a study of blood T cell repertoires in COVID-19.

The receptor's source is a woman aged 45-65 years with acute or convalescent COVID-19. What was sequenced was peripheral blood. The gene calls are TRBV25-1 and TRBJ1-5; TRBD1 aligns across 10 bases. Written as DNA, the CDR3 is TGTGCCACCAGCCGCCTACCGGGACAGGGGATTAGCAATCAGCCCCAGCATTTT. This translates into CATSRLPGQGISNQPQHF.